A single sample gave rise to the 3 T cell receptor beta chains below, sequenced in a study of shared clonotypes between healthy human individuals. CD8 cells classed as naive were CD45RO-negative and positively selected for CCR7, excluding terminally differentiated effector memory CD45RA+ cells. Using immunoSEQ multiplex PCR, the repertoire was profiled, and TCRdb retains in-frame clones only, with some absent. In the table there are approximately 810,000 clones, 92% of which are singletons. Sequences were obtained from naive CD8+ T cells sorted from blood. The receptor source for this set is a man aged 25-45 years in good health.

This chain joins TRBV27 and TRBJ2-5, with 15 bases lining up with TRBD2. Germline V gene data show CDR1 as MNHEY and CDR2 as SMNVEV (reference sequence). The CDR3 spans 17 residues. V dropped 7 bases and J dropped 1; count of bases not matched to a gene: 7. CDR3 in amino acids: CASKRTSGREFQETQYF. DNA of the CDR3: TGTGCCAGCAAAAGGACTAGCGGGAGGGAATTCCAAGAGACCCAGTACTTC.

The genes are TRBV7-9 and TRBJ2-5; no clear D gene. Germline CDR1 SEHNR, CDR2 FQNEAQ (reference sequence). With 6 bases removed from V and 3 bases from J, the gap between germline ends came to 11 bases. This CDR3 comprises 13 residues. CDR3 loop: CASRRGPEETQYF. In nucleotides, the CDR3 is TGTGCCAGCAGAAGAGGACCGGAAGAGACCCAGTACTTC. The full variable domain, in which reference TRBV7-9 and TRBJ2-5 provide the parts outside the CDR3, is DTGVSQNPRHKITKRGQNVTFRCDPISEHNRLYWYRQTLGQGPEFLTYFQNEAQLEKSRLLSDRFSAERPKGSFSTLEIQRTEQGDSAMYLCASRRGPEETQYFGPGTRLLVL.

V gene TRBV7-2 combines with J gene TRBJ1-2; 7 bases fit TRBD1. The CDR3 length is 13 residues. Germline assignment: CDR1 SGHTA and CDR2 FQGNSA. Trimming took 3 bases from V and 8 from J; bases not matched to a gene: 6. The DNA for the CDR3 is TGTGCCAGCAGCTTCCCCGGGACAGACGGCTACACCTTC. This encodes CASSFPGTDGYTF.